The 20 T cell receptor beta chains below come from one sample, sequenced in a study of radiotherapy plus CTLA-4 blockade in lung cancer. Method: immunoSEQ multiplex PCR; TCRdb's copy keeps in-frame clones and lacks some. The sample consists of some 78,000 clones, about 90% of them appearing once. Sequenced here: peripheral blood, sampled from a patient treated with radiotherapy plus ipilimumab. These receptor sequences come from a human donor with non-small cell lung cancer who had a partial response to radiotherapy plus ipilimumab.

The chain links TRBV28 to TRBJ2-5, with TRBD2 as a possible D gene (6 bases). CDR1 MDHEN and CDR2 SYDVKM come from the germline V gene. V shed 1 base and J shed 2 bases, with 17 bases lying between them. The CDR3 totals 17 residues. Here the CDR3 reads CASSLSPGLTEQETQYF. In nucleotides, the CDR3 is TGTGCCAGCAGTTTATCACCGGGACTGACGGAACAAGAGACCCAGTACTTC. The whole variable domain, filled in from reference TRBV28 and TRBJ2-5, reads DVKVTQSSRYLVKRTGEKVFLECVQDMDHENMFWYRQDPGLGLRLIYFSYDVKMKEKGDIPEGYSVSREKKERFSLILESASTNQTSMYLCASSLSPGLTEQETQYFGPGTRLLVL.

The chain is built from TRBV5-3 and TRBJ2-7; TRBD1 might be the D (6 bases). TRBV5-3 is noted as an ORF with a role that remains uncertain. This CDR3 comprises 13 residues. The ends were cut back, 0 bases at V and 3 bases at J, with 7 bases in the middle. The DNA for the CDR3 is TGTGCCAGAAGCTTGGAGGGGGTCTACGAGCAGTACGTC. Residues: CARSLEGVYEQYV.

V usage is TRBV30 and J usage is TRBJ2-1, with 15 nucleotides matching TRBD2. The CDR3 is 19 amino acids. V shed 1 base and J 4 bases; nucleotides not matched to a gene: 11. The germline CDR1 and CDR2 sequences are GTSNPN and SVGIG (reference sequence). The CDR3 here is CAWSAWTSGRAPRYNEQFF. The DNA of the CDR3 is TGTGCCTGGAGTGCCTGGACTAGCGGGAGGGCCCCTCGATACAATGAGCAGTTCTTC.

The gene calls are TRBV28 and TRBJ1-1, with D perhaps TRBD1 (5 bases). From germline, CDR1 is MDHEN and CDR2 SYDVKM. The CDR3 covers 15 residues. V was trimmed by 4 bases and J by 1 base, leaving 13 bases between them. The chain's CDR3 is CASSSSGVTNTEAFF. The CDR3 coding sequence is TGTGCCAGCAGTTCGTCGGGGGTCACGAACACTGAAGCTTTCTTT.

This rearrangement joins TRBV7-6 to TRBJ2-2, with a possible D match to TRBD1 (6 bases). The germline V and J ends were trimmed by 0 bases and 2 bases, with 10 bases remaining between them. The germline V gene encodes CDR1 SGHVS and CDR2 FNYEAQ. The CDR3 is 16 residues long. DNA for the CDR3: TGTGCCAGCAGCTTAGCGGGGGCTGGAAACACCGGGGAGCTGTTTTTT. Encoded protein: CASSLAGAGNTGELFF.

This chain links TRBV29-1 with TRBJ1-2; D is perhaps TRBD1 (5 bases). Germline loops: CDR1 SQVTM, CDR2 ANQGSEA. CDR3 size: 12 residues. V lost 7 bases, J lost 6 bases, and 15 bases lay in between. CDR3 DNA sequence: TGCAGCGCCCGACAGTCCTCCCATGGCTACACCTTC. Protein product: CSARQSSHGYTF.

Written as DNA, the CDR3 is TGTGCCAGCGGATACCGGAACGCCGCGGCCGAGCAGTACTTC. Translation gives CASGYRNAAAEQYF. This chain uses TRBV2 with TRBJ2-7; no clear D gene. Germline lookup yields CDR1 SNHLY and CDR2 FYNNEI. Trimming took 8 bases from V and 6 from J, leaving 20 bases between them. The CDR3 is made up of 14 amino acids.

This chain joins TRBV18 and TRBJ1-1, with D perhaps TRBD1 (5 bases). Per the germline V gene, CDR1 is KGHSH and CDR2 is LQKENI. V lost 5 bases to trimming and J lost 1 base, with 8 bases between them. This CDR3 comprises 13 residues. The CDR3 spells CASSAQGNTEAFF. CDR3 DNA sequence: TGTGCCAGCTCAGCCCAGGGGAACACTGAAGCTTTCTTT.

The J gene is TRBJ1-4, the V gene TRBV19, with a weak D call TRBD1 (5 bases). CDR3 length equals 14 residues. V lost 4 bases and J 0 bases, leaving 6 bases between the germline ends. Per the germline V gene, CDR1 is LNHDA and CDR2 is SQIVND (reference sequence). The CDR3 is CASSTTATNEKLFF. CDR3 nucleotides: TGTGCCAGTAGTACGACAGCAACTAATGAAAAACTGTTTTTT. Filled out from reference TRBV19 and TRBJ1-4, the complete variable domain reads DGGITQSPKYLFRKEGQNVTLSCEQNLNHDAMYWYRQDPGQGLRLIYYSQIVNDFQKGDIAEGYSVSREKKESFPLTVTSAQKNPTAFYLCASSTTATNEKLFFGSGTQLSVL.

This clone was seen a handful of times. The chain uses TRBV28 and TRBJ1-3; D remains ambiguous. This CDR3 is 11 amino acids long. V was clipped by 6 bases and J by 8 bases, with 8 bases between them. Germline V gene data show CDR1 as MDHEN and CDR2 as SYDVKM. The CDR3 region has the DNA TGTGCCAGCAGCTCGGTGGACACCATATATTTT. This translates into CASSSVDTIYF.

The gene calls are TRBV7-8 and TRBJ1-2; tentatively, D is TRBD1 (5 bases). The CDR3 totals 12 residues. V was clipped by 5 bases and J by 13 bases, with 17 bases between them. The germline V gene encodes CDR1 SGHVS and CDR2 FQNEAQ. This chain's CDR3 is CASSADRYLGTF. CDR3 coding DNA: TGTGCCAGCAGCGCAGACAGATACCTCGGCACCTTC.

J is TRBJ2-1 and V is TRBV7-9; 12 positions match TRBD2. Germline lookup yields CDR1 SEHNR and CDR2 FQNEAQ (reference sequence). The CDR3 covers 19 residues. The V and J ends lost 4 bases and 7 bases, in that order; junction bases with no gene match: 17. CDR3 coding DNA: TGTGCCAGCAGCTCACCGGGACTAGCGGGCAGCCTCTACGGGAATGAGCAGTTCTTC. The encoded protein is CASSSPGLAGSLYGNEQFF.

V is TRBV28 and J is TRBJ2-2; 9 bases align to TRBD2. With 6 bases clipped from V and 6 bases from J, the junction kept 11 bases outside the gene matches. From germline, CDR1 is MDHEN and CDR2 SYDVKM. The CDR3 loop spans 16 amino acids. The CDR3 region is CASRPFVLAGAGELFF. CDR3 sequence (DNA): TGTGCCAGCAGACCCTTTGTGTTAGCGGGAGCCGGGGAGCTGTTTTTT. Complete variable domain (other parts from reference TRBV28 and TRBJ2-2): DVKVTQSSRYLVKRTGEKVFLECVQDMDHENMFWYRQDPGLGLRLIYFSYDVKMKEKGDIPEGYSVSREKKERFSLILESASTNQTSMYLCASRPFVLAGAGELFFGEGSRLTVL.

This clone is a singleton in its sample. The chain links TRBV6-1 to TRBJ1-1; TRBD1 is a possible D gene (5 bases). V shed 11 bases and J shed 1 base, with 14 bases lying between them. The CDR3 is made up of 13 amino acids. The germline CDR1 and CDR2 sequences are MNHNS and SASEGT. Here the CDR3 reads CAAEGKGNTEAFF. DNA of the CDR3: TGTGCCGCGGAGGGGAAGGGGAACACTGAAGCTTTCTTT.

As concerns this clone: Additional DNA sequences in this sample encode the identical CDR3. This rearrangement joins TRBV5-1 to TRBJ2-1, with D tentatively TRBD2 (6 bases). V lost 2 bases and J lost 2, with 11 bases in between. The germline V gene has CDR1 SGHRS and CDR2 YFSETQ. The CDR3 consists of 15 residues. The DNA for the CDR3 is TGCGCCAGCAGCTTTGGGGGGAGCACCTACAATGAGCAGTTCTTC. Translation: CASSFGGSTYNEQFF.

The chain combines TRBV7-8 with TRBJ2-1, with D hard to call. In germline, CDR1 is SGHVS, CDR2 FQNEAQ. The CDR3 totals 13 residues. Between the trimmed V and J ends, which lost 1 base and 8 bases, there was a span of 9 bases. CDR3 in amino acids: CASSLGDTYEQFF. The CDR3 DNA reads TGTGCCAGCAGCTTAGGAGACACGTATGAGCAGTTCTTC.

The chain joins TRBV19 to TRBJ2-1; 7 bases are a match to TRBD1. Germline V gene lookup returns CDR1 LNHDA and CDR2 SQIVND (reference sequence). The CDR3 runs to 17 residues. V trimming: 4 bases; J trimming: 6 bases; junction bases outside the gene matches: 15. CDR3 protein: CASSRLSGGSAINEQFF. CDR3 sequence (DNA): TGTGCCAGTAGTAGACTCTCAGGGGGTTCCGCCATCAATGAGCAGTTCTTC.

In its sample, this clone was seen once. V gene TRBV19 combines with J gene TRBJ2-7; 7 bases agree with TRBD2. V shed 6 bases and J 6 bases; nucleotides not matched to a gene: 5. From germline, CDR1 is LNHDA and CDR2 SQIVND (reference sequence). The CDR3 contains 12 residues. CDR3 in DNA: TGTGCCAGTAGCCGGGGGGTACTCGAGCAGTACTTC. Encoded protein: CASSRGVLEQYF.

The chain combines TRBV6-5 with TRBJ1-1; D may be TRBD1 (6 bases). The CDR3 is 14 amino acids. The V and J ends lost 7 bases and 0 bases respectively, with 12 bases between them. The germline gives CDR1 MNHEY, CDR2 SVGAGI. CDR3 DNA: TGTGCCAGCACCAGGACAGACCTGAACACTGAAGCTTTCTTT. Protein product: CASTRTDLNTEAFF.

V usage is TRBV29-1 and J usage is TRBJ2-7; the match to TRBD1 covers 8 bases. The J segment lost 2 bases and the V segment lost 6 bases, leaving 9 bases of the junction unmatched. The CDR3 spans 14 residues. The germline V gene has CDR1 SQVTM and CDR2 ANQGSEA. The CDR3 DNA reads as TGCAGCGTAGTTGGGACAGGACCAGCCTACGAGCAGTACGTC. The encoded protein is CSVVGTGPAYEQYV.